This T cell receptor beta chain appears in the sequencing data of a study of blood T cell repertoires in COVID-19 (dated by TCRdb to the early 2020s). About the full investigation: Collaborator samples came from the United States, Italy and Spain and covered acute and convalescent phases of COVID-19. Sample metadata almost always included a de-identified subject ID, COVID-19 status, age in years and sex. Where HLA class I and class II types were available, the types were taken from metadata supplied by the sample provider, not from assay-based typing. The samples were drawn from two sources: the first 160 participants of the ongoing ImmuneRACE study, and fewer than 1,500 subjects contributed by 6 global collaborators. The dataset comprised deeply sampled blood TCRbeta repertoires from subjects exposed to, actively infected with, or recovered from COVID-19. The repertoires were made available in a free public database intended to serve as a resource for research on the immune response to SARS-CoV-2. The prospective study material was composed of cDNA or gDNA derived from T cells, B-cell-depleted T cells, or PBMCs.

Broad study findings and their caveats: Clinical and demographic metadata were provided uncurated, with the amount varying by source and participant.

Comments on this clone: Its antigen is not yet known. Per-nucleotide qualities are absent, and no much larger clonotype sits a single base away.

In the prospective study, participants were roughly 18 to 95 years old, resided in approximately 22 geographic areas of the United States, and were enrolled through a virtual design. Cohort assignment in the prospective study relied on participant-reported clinical history from a screening survey and a study questionnaire. Recovered participants in ImmuneRACE Cohort 3 were defined by two consecutive negative NP/OP PCR tests, clearance by a healthcare professional, or resolution of symptoms. In the prospective study, whole blood, serum and a nasopharyngeal or oropharyngeal swab were collected from each participant by mobile phlebotomists. Participants in the prospective study had the option to provide additional blood draws and questionnaires over a 2-month period. Before DNA extraction, prospective study blood samples were shipped either frozen or at room temperature. V is shortened by 5 bases, J by 2 bases, and the region joining them spans 15 bases. From the germline V gene, CDR1 is LGHNT and CDR2 is FRNRAP. Spanning cysteine to phenylalanine, the CDR3 consists of 15 amino acids. Only the CDR3 region is kept as DNA, spanning 45 bases read in frame from base 1.

TCRbeta CDR3 regions were amplified from genomic DNA by means of the immunoSEQ Assay, a bias-controlled multiplex PCR. The original pipeline was this. Nucleated cell counts per sample were estimated from amplification of reference gene primers within the assay. Sequence reads were collapsed and filtered to measure the absolute abundance of every unique TCRbeta CDR3 rearrangement. Productive Simpson clonality was computed per sample as the square root of Simpson's diversity index over productive rearrangements. In TCRdb, the immuneACCESS table is reduced to in-frame sequences with V and J assigned. These tables do not hold every clone; where another copy was compared, an unresolved V gene accounts for under half, and the others remain unexplained. That table is the source of V, J and clone size, and D and trimming were worked out from the DNA. The sample table records about 250,000 clones; approximately 83% of these occur just once. The top ten clonotypes cover 3.5% to 4.5% of the sample.

Sequencing was done on a sample of PBMCs or T cells enriched from blood (not recorded which). The sequence was collected from a woman aged 25 to 39 who had recovered from COVID-19. The chain is made from TRBV12-5 and TRBJ2-5; the D gene identity is not certain. The sequenced DNA: TGTGCTAGTGGTGCCTCGTCTACCCCACAAGAGACCCAGTACTTC. The translation is CASGASSTPQETQYF.